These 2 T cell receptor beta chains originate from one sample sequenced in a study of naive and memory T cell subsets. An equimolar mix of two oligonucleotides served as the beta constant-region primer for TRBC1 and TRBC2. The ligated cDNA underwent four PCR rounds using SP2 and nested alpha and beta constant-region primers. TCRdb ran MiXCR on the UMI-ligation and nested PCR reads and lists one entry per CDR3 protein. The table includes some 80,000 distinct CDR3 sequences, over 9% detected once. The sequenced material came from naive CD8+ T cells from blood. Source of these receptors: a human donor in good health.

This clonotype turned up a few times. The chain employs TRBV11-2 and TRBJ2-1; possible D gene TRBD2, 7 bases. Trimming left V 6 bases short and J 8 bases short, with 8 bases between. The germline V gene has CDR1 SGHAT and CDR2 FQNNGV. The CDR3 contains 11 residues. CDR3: CASRRGHEQFF. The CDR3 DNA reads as TGTGCCAGCAGGCGGGGGCATGAGCAGTTCTTC.

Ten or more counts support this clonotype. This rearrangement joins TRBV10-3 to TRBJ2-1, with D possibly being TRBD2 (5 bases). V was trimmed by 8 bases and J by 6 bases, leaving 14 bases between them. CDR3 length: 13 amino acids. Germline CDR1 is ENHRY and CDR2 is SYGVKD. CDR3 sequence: CAILGERGNEQFF. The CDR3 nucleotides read TGTGCCATCCTCGGGGAACGGGGCAATGAGCAGTTCTTC.